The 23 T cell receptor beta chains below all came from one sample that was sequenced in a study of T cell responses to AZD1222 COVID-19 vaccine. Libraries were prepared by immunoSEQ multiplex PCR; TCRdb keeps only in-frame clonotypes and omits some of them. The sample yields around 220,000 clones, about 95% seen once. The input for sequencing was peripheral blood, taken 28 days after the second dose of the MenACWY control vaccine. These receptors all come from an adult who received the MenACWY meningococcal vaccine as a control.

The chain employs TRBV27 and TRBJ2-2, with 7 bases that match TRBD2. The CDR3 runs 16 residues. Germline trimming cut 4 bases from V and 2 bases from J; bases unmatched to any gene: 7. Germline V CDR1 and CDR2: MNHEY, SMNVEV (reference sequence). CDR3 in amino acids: CASSSQRGKNTGELFF. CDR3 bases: TGTGCCAGCAGTTCACAGCGGGGTAAAAACACCGGGGAGCTGTTTTTT.

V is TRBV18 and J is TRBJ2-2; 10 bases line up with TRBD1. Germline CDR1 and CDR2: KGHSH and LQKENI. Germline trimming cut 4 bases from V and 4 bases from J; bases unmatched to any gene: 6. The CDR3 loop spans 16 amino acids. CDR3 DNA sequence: TGTGCCAGCTCACTAGCCGGGACAGGGGCCACCGGGGAGCTGTTTTTT. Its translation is CASSLAGTGATGELFF.

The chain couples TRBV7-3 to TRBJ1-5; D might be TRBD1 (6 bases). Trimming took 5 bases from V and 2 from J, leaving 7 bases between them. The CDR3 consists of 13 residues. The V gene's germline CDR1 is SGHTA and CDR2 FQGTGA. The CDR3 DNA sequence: TGTGCCAGCAGCCCAGGGGGCAATCAGCCCCAGCATTTT. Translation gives CASSPGGNQPQHF.

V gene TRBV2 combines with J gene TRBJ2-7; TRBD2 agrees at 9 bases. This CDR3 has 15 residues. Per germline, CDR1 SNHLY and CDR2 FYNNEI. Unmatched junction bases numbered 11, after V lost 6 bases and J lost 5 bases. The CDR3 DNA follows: TGTGCCAGCAGAGCGGGAGGAGGTCAGTCCCACGAGCAGTACTTC. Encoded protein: CASRAGGGQSHEQYF. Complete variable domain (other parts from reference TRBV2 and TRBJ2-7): EPEVTQTPSHQVTQMGQEVILRCVPISNHLYFYWYRQILGQKVEFLVSFYNNEISEKSEIFDDQFSVERPDGSNFTLKIRSTKLEDSAMYFCASRAGGGQSHEQYFGPGTRLTVT.

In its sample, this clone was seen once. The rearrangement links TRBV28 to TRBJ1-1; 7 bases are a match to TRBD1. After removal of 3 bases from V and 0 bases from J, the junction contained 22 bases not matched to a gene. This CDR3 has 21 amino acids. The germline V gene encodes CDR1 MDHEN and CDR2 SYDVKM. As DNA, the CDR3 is TGTGCCAGCAGTTTTAACCGAAGGACCTTGTCGGGACAGCATATGAACACTGAAGCTTTCTTT. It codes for CASSFNRRTLSGQHMNTEAFF.

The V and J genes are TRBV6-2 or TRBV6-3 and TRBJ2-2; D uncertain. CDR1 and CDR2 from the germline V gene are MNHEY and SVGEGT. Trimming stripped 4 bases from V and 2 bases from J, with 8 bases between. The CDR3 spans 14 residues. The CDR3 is CASSLVQNTGELFF. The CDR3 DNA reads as TGTGCCAGCAGTTTAGTGCAAAACACCGGGGAGCTGTTTTTT.

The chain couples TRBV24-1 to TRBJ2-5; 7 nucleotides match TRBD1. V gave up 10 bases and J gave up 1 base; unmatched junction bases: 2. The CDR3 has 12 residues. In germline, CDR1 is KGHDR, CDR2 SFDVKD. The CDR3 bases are TGTGCCACAGGGGACAGCCAAGAGACCCAGTACTTC. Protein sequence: CATGDSQETQYF.

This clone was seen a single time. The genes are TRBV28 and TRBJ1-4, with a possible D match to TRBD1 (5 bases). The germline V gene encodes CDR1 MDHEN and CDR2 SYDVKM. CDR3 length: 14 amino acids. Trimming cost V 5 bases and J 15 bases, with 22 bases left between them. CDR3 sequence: CASSTPGRGALMFF. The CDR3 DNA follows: TGTGCCAGCAGTACGCCGGGACGGGGAGCCCTGATGTTTTTT.

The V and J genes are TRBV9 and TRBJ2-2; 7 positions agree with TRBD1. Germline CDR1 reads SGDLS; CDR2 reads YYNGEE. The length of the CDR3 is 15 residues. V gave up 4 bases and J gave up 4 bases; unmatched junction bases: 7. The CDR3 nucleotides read TGTGCCAGCAGCCCGGGACAGCTAGTCACCGGGGAGCTGTTTTTT. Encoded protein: CASSPGQLVTGELFF.

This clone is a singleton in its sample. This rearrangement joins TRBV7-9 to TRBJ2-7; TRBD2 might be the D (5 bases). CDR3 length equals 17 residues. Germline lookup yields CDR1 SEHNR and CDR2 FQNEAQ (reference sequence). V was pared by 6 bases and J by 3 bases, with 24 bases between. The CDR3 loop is CASSRQLGMTKYYEQYF. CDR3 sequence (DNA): TGTGCCAGCAGTCGACAATTAGGGATGACTAAGTACTACGAGCAGTACTTC.

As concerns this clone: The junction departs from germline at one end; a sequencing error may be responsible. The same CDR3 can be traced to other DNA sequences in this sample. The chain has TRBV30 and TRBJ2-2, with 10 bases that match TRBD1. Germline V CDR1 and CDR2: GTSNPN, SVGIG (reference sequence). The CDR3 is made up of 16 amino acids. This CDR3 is CAWRPLGTGEDGELFF. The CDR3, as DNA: TGCGCCTGGAGGCCCCTCGGGACAGGGGAGGACGGGGAGCTGTTTTTT.

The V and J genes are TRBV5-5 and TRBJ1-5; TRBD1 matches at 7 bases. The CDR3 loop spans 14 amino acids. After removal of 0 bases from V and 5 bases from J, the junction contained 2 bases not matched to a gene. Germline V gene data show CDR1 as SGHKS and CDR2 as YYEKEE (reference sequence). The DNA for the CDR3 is TGTGCCAGCAGCTTGGGACAGGGCCATCAGCCCCAGCATTTT. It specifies CASSLGQGHQPQHF.

CDR3 residues: CATLRGNEKLFF. In DNA, the CDR3 is TGTGCCACCCTAAGGGGTAATGAAAAACTGTTTTTT. This chain uses TRBV28 with TRBJ1-4, with D maybe TRBD1 (5 bases). The CDR3 is 12 amino acids. Trimming shortened V by 10 bases and J by 4 bases, and 10 bases separated the two germline ends. CDR1 and CDR2 (germline): MDHEN, SYDVKM. The variable domain in full, completed from reference TRBV28 and TRBJ1-4, reads DVKVTQSSRYLVKRTGEKVFLECVQDMDHENMFWYRQDPGLGLRLIYFSYDVKMKEKGDIPEGYSVSREKKERFSLILESASTNQTSMYLCATLRGNEKLFFGSGTQLSVL.

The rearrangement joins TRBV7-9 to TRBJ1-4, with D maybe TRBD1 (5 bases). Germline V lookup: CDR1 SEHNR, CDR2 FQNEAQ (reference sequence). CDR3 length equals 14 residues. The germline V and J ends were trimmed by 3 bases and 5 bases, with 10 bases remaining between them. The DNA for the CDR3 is TGTGCCAGCAGCTTGGGGCAGCTGAATGAAAAACTGTTTTTT. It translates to CASSLGQLNEKLFF. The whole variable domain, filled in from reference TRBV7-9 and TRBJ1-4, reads DTGVSQNPRHKITKRGQNVTFRCDPISEHNRLYWYRQTLGQGPEFLTYFQNEAQLEKSRLLSDRFSAERPKGSFSTLEIQRTEQGDSAMYLCASSLGQLNEKLFFGSGTQLSVL.

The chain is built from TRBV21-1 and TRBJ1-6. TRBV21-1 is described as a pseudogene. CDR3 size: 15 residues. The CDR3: CASWLGGGFHSPLHF. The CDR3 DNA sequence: TGTGCCAGCTGGCTCGGCGGAGGGTTCCATTCACCCCTCCACTTT.

CDR3 region: CAWSGTVNEKLFF. The CDR3 region has the DNA TGTGCCTGGAGCGGGACCGTGAATGAAAAACTGTTTTTT. The V call is TRBV30, the J call TRBJ1-4; D may be TRBD1 (5 bases). V was shortened by 3 bases and J by 5 bases, with 10 bases between the two germline ends. The CDR3 is 13 amino acids. Germline CDR1 GTSNPN, CDR2 SVGIG (reference sequence).

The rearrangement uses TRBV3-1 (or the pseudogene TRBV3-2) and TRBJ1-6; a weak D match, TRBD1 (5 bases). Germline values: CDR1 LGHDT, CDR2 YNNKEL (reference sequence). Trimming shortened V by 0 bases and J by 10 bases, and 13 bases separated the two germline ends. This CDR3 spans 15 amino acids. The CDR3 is CASSQERAGNSPLHF. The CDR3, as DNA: TGTGCCAGCAGCCAAGAACGGGCAGGGAACTCACCCCTCCACTTT.

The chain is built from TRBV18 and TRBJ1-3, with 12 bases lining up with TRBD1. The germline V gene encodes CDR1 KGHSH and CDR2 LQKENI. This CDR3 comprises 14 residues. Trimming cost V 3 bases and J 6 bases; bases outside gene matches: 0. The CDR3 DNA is TGTGCCAGCTCACCGGGACAGGGGGCAAACACCATATATTTT. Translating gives CASSPGQGANTIYF.

The CDR3 protein is CASSGGSQYEQYF. CDR3 bases: TGTGCCAGCAGCGGCGGGAGTCAGTACGAGCAGTACTTC. The rearrangement links TRBV3-1 (or the pseudogene TRBV3-2) to TRBJ2-7, with 7 bases lining up with TRBD2. The germline V gene encodes CDR1 LGHDT and CDR2 YNNKEL (reference sequence). The V and J ends lost 5 bases and 4 bases, in that order; junction bases with no gene match: 5. There are 13 residues in the CDR3.

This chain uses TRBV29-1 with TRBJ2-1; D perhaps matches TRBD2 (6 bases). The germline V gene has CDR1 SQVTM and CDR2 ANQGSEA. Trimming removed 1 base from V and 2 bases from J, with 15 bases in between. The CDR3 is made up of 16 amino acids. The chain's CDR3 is CSVEGETGATYNEQFF. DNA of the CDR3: TGCAGCGTTGAAGGTGAGACGGGAGCCACCTACAATGAGCAGTTCTTC.

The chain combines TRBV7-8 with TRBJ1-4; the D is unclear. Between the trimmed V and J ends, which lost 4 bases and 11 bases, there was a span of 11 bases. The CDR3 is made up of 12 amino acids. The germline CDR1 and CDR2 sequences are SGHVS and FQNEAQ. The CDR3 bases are TGTGCCAGCAGCTGGGGAAGCGGTAAACTGTTTTTT. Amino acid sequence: CASSWGSGKLFF.

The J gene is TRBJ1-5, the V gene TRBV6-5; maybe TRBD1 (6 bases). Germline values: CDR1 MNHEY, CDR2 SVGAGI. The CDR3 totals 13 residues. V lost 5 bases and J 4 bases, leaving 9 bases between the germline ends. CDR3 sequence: CASSIQGNQPQHF. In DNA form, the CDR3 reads TGTGCCAGCAGTATACAGGGAAATCAGCCCCAGCATTTT.

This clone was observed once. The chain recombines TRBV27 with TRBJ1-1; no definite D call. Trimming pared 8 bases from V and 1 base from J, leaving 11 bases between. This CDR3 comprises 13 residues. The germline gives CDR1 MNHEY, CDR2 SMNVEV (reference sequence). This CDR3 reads CASSTGRNTEAFF. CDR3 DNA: TGTGCCAGCTCCACGGGGAGGAACACTGAAGCTTTCTTT.